One TCR beta chain is described in this entry. Generated by immunoSEQ multiplex PCR, the TCRdb table keeps only in-frame clones and is missing some. The sample consists of tens of thousands of clones, around 90% of them appearing once. Germline values: CDR1 MDHEN, CDR2 SYDVKM. V shed 7 bases, J shed 3 bases, and the junction held 6 bases outside the gene matches. This CDR3 comprises 14 residues. The data were obtained in a study of OX40 agonist ivuxolimab in advanced cancers. The sequences come from CD4+ or CD8+ T cells sorted from blood, collected in a trial of the OX40 agonist ivuxolimab. The chain joins TRBV28 to TRBJ1-5, with TRBD1 matching 7 bases. This sequence was found in an adult with an advanced solid tumor such as melanoma, head and neck, liver or kidney cancer. Here the CDR3 reads CASTRGQVNQPQHF. The DNA of the CDR3 is TGTGCCAGCACGAGGGGGCAGGTCAATCAGCCCCAGCATTTT.